This T cell receptor (beta chain) was identified during a study of shared clonotypes between healthy human individuals. Overall study context: Three men and a couple of women, aged 18 to 49, were donors. Each donor contributed plates that comprised three CD4 naive, three CD4 memory, two CD8 naive and one CD8 memory.

Selected positively for CCR7 and CD45RO-negative, naive CD8 cells excluded terminally differentiated effector memory CD45RA+ cells. Adult Caucasians living in Nashville, Tennessee made up all of the donors. Comments on this clone: Antigen unknown.

Sequenced by immunoSEQ multiplex PCR; TCRdb stores in-frame clones only, minus some. The data show about 800,000 clones, just over 95% seen once. Study results and caveats: Roughly 5% of naive CD4 clonotypes were shared across four donors.

CDR1 is PRHDT and CDR2 is FYEKMQ in the germline V gene (reference sequence). This CDR3 spans 13 amino acids. Trimming removed 5 bases from V and 8 bases from J, with 15 bases in between. The receptor was isolated from a man aged 25 to 40 in good health. Sequenced sample: naive CD8+ T cells sorted from blood. The V and J genes are TRBV13 and TRBJ1-2; D is unresolved. The CDR3 DNA reads as TGTGCCAGCAGCCTGAAAGCAGTTTTGGGCTACACCTTC. Translated, it gives CASSLKAVLGYTF.